This TCR beta chain originates from a study of Ad26.COV2.S vaccination and SARS-CoV-2 variants. For the study at large: Participants got Ad26.COV2.S intramuscularly, once or twice 56 days apart. The study, taken as a whole, reports: Vaccinees displayed broader spike-specific TCR repertoires than placebo recipients.

A note on this clone: Its target is not known.

The length of the CDR3 is 14 residues. V lost 2 bases, J lost 8 bases, and 15 bases lay in between. Germline V lookup: CDR1 MRHNA, CDR2 SNTAGT. Sequenced by immunoSEQ multiplex PCR; TCRdb stores in-frame clones only, minus some. The sample consists of around 320,000 clones, roughly 80% of them appearing once. Treatment given: about 20 received Ad26.COV2.S at low or high dose, single or two shots; roughly five received placebo; per-sample allocation not given. Sampling took place 63 days after the first vaccine or placebo injection. An adult donor aged 18-55 years was enrolled in Boston. This TCR derives from a person aged 18-65 years who received the Ad26.COV2.S COVID-19 vaccine or a placebo. The sequencing used peripheral blood, collected in a trial of Ad26.COV2.S vaccine versus placebo. This rearrangement joins TRBV6-4 to TRBJ1-2; a possible D gene is TRBD1 (5 bases). The CDR3 sequence is CASSDGQRLGGYTF. CDR3 nucleotide sequence: TGTGCCAGCAGTGACGGACAAAGGTTAGGCGGCTACACCTTC.